Each of the 22 T cell receptor beta chains below was sequenced from the same sample in a study of blood T cells in healthy people across ages. For the second PCR, which ran for 7 to 11 cycles, a sample-barcoded 5' primer and a J-beta primer mix were used. TCRdb fed the 5' RACE reads into MiXCR, producing one record per CDR3 protein. The sample consists of 1.4 million or so distinct CDR3 sequences, approximately 39% of them appearing once. The material sequenced was blood. The receptors originated from a woman in her late teens or twenties in good health.

The rearrangement joins TRBV6-5 to TRBJ2-7; 9 nucleotides line up with TRBD2. The CDR3 has 22 amino acids. J was trimmed by 0 bases and V by 1 base; bases with no gene match: 22. CDR1 MNHEY and CDR2 SVGAGI come from the germline V gene. The CDR3 coding sequence is TGTGCCAGCAGTTACTTGACGCCCGTAGCGGGGGCCATGGCCTTTTACTCCTACGAGCAGTACTTC. It codes for CASSYLTPVAGAMAFYSYEQYF.

The chain links TRBV6-2 or TRBV6-3 to TRBJ1-6, with 9 bases aligning to TRBD1. Germline trimming cut 7 bases from V and 6 bases from J; bases unmatched to any gene: 4. CDR3 length equals 14 residues. CDR1 and CDR2 (germline): MNHEY, SVGEGT. CDR3 residues: CASNRDRVNSPLHF. In DNA, the CDR3 is TGTGCCAGCAATCGGGACAGGGTTAATTCACCCCTCCACTTT.

This clonotype showed up just a few times. The V call is TRBV3-1, the J call TRBJ2-2; the match to TRBD2 covers 8 bases. Germline lookup yields CDR1 LGHDT and CDR2 YNNKEL (reference sequence). This CDR3 has 15 amino acids. V was pared by 2 bases and J by 3 bases, with 2 bases of the junction left unmatched. In DNA form, the CDR3 reads TGTGCCAGCAGCCAACTAGCGGGTTACACCGGGGAGCTGTTTTTT. It yields the protein CASSQLAGYTGELFF. Together with reference TRBV3-1 and TRBJ2-2, the CDR3 gives the full variable domain: DTAVSQTPKYLVTQMGNDKSIKCEQNLGHDTMYWYKQDSKKFLKIMFSYNNKELIINETVPNRFSPKSPDKAHLNLHINSLELGDSAVYFCASSQLAGYTGELFFGEGSRLTVL.

This chain joins TRBV19 and TRBJ1-1; unclear D gene. Between the trimmed V and J ends, which lost 3 bases and 0 bases, there was a span of 5 bases. Germline V lookup: CDR1 LNHDA, CDR2 SQIVND (reference sequence). The CDR3 has 13 residues. DNA for the CDR3: TGTGCCAGTAGTATGTGGATGAACACTGAAGCTTTCTTT. Residues: CASSMWMNTEAFF.

This chain uses TRBV20-1 with TRBJ2-1, with 10 nucleotides matching TRBD2. The CDR3 runs 14 residues. The V segment lost 6 bases and the J segment 4 bases; nucleotides outside the gene matches: 6. CDR1 is DFQATT, CDR2 SNEGSKA, per germline (reference sequence). The chain's CDR3 is CSAQSSGGYNEQFF. CDR3 in DNA: TGCAGTGCCCAGAGTAGCGGGGGGTACAATGAGCAGTTCTTC.

The chain has TRBV12-3 or TRBV12-4 and TRBJ2-7; TRBD2 aligns across 8 bases. The J call may be wrong; the DNA end is better matched by TRBJ2-5. The length of the CDR3 is 14 residues. CDR3 protein: CASSLVAGIETQYF. The CDR3, as DNA: TGTGCCAGCAGTTTGGTAGCGGGGATCGAGACCCAGTACTTC.

This clonotype was detected a few times. The chain combines TRBV6-1 with TRBJ2-3; 8 nucleotides match TRBD2. Looked up from germline, CDR1 is MNHNS and CDR2 is SASEGT. There are 16 residues in the CDR3. V lost 1 base and J lost 0; bases outside the gene matches: 3. The CDR3 DNA sequence: TGTGCCAGCAGTGAAGATGCGGGGGGAAGCACAGATACGCAGTATTTT. Its protein product is CASSEDAGGSTDTQYF.

The CDR3 region has the DNA TGTGCCAGCAGCTTAGCCAGGGCTGGGGAAAAACTGTTTTTT. As protein: CASSLARAGEKLFF. The chain employs TRBV7-6 and TRBJ1-4, with D maybe TRBD1 (5 bases). The V gene's germline CDR1 is SGHVS and CDR2 FNYEAQ. CDR3 length equals 14 residues. With 0 bases removed from V and 8 bases from J, the gap between germline ends came to 10 bases.

This clonotype turned up a few times. The chain combines TRBV2 with TRBJ2-3; D might be TRBD1 (5 bases). CDR1 and CDR2 from the germline V gene are SNHLY and FYNNEI. Trimming shortened V by 5 bases and J by 0 bases, and 15 bases separated the two germline ends. The CDR3 is 16 residues long. CDR3 amino acids: CASSPRPTGSTDTQYF. CDR3 bases: TGTGCCAGCAGTCCACGTCCTACAGGTAGCACAGATACGCAGTATTTT. Combining the CDR3 with reference TRBV2 and TRBJ2-3 gives the whole variable domain EPEVTQTPSHQVTQMGQEVILRCVPISNHLYFYWYRQILGQKVEFLVSFYNNEISEKSEIFDDQFSVERPDGSNFTLKIRSTKLEDSAMYFCASSPRPTGSTDTQYFGPGTRLTVL.

This clonotype was picked up a small number of times. V is TRBV7-8 and J is TRBJ1-5, with D unresolved. Trimming stripped 1 base from V and 5 bases from J, with 9 bases between. The CDR3 totals 14 residues. The germline CDR1 and CDR2 sequences are SGHVS and FQNEAQ. CDR3 sequence (DNA): TGTGCCAGCAGCTTAGAGGGTACGCATCAGCCCCAGCATTTT. Protein: CASSLEGTHQPQHF.

The V and J genes are TRBV4-1 and TRBJ1-4, with 8 bases aligning to TRBD1. The ends lost 4 bases at V and 4 bases at J; junction bases unmatched: 8. The CDR3 has 16 residues. Germline V gene lookup returns CDR1 MGHRA and CDR2 YSYEKL. The DNA of the CDR3 is TGCGCCAGCAGCCGGAATACGGGACAGGTTAATGAAAAACTGTTTTTT. This codes for CASSRNTGQVNEKLFF.

Only a few counts were recorded for this clonotype. V is TRBV28 and J is TRBJ1-5, with TRBD1 as a possible D gene (5 bases). The germline V gene encodes CDR1 MDHEN and CDR2 SYDVKM. The V end lost 2 bases, the J end lost 3 bases, and 14 bases lay between the germline ends. The CDR3 is 16 amino acids. CDR3 amino acids: CASSLIGRGNNQPQHF. The CDR3 DNA reads as TGTGCCAGCAGTTTAATCGGTCGGGGGAACAATCAGCCCCAGCATTTT.

This clonotype has ten or more counts. J is TRBJ1-6 and V is TRBV10-3, with D hard to call. Trimming removed 6 bases from V and 8 bases from J, with 11 bases in between. Germline lookup yields CDR1 ENHRY and CDR2 SYGVKD. The CDR3 totals 13 residues. The CDR3 protein is CAIRAAEDSPLHF. DNA for the CDR3: TGTGCCATCAGGGCGGCCGAGGATTCACCCCTCCACTTT.

The rearrangement joins TRBV5-6 to TRBJ2-2, with TRBD1 matching 11 bases. The CDR3 extends over 16 amino acids. The germline V gene has CDR1 SGHDT and CDR2 YYEEEE. V was clipped by 3 bases and J by 4 bases; unmatched bases: 5. The chain's CDR3 is CASSYRTGGFTGELFF. CDR3 sequence (DNA): TGTGCCAGCAGCTATAGGACAGGGGGCTTCACCGGGGAGCTGTTTTTT.

The rearrangement joins TRBV29-1 to TRBJ1-2, with TRBD1 matching 8 bases. J gave up 3 bases and V 0 bases, and 6 bases lay outside the gene matches. CDR1 is SQVTM and CDR2 is ANQGSEA in the germline V gene. This CDR3 has 15 amino acids. DNA of the CDR3: TGCAGCGTTGAAGATGGACAGGGCAGAGACTATGGCTACACCTTC. As protein: CSVEDGQGRDYGYTF.

This chain uses TRBV5-1 with TRBJ2-5; D not certain. The J call could be wrong; TRBJ2-7 is a better fit for the DNA end. The CDR3 sequence is 15 residues long. Germline V gene sequence: CDR1 SGHRS, CDR2 YFSETQ. The CDR3 is CASSSGQGPSSEQYF. CDR3 in DNA: TGCGCCAGCAGCTCTGGGCAAGGGCCCTCAAGCGAGCAGTACTTC.

The chain employs TRBV9 and TRBJ2-2, with TRBD2 matching 9 bases. The CDR3 spans 18 residues. V lost 4 bases, J lost 3 bases, and 13 bases stayed unmatched. Germline lookup yields CDR1 SGDLS and CDR2 YYNGEE. Here the CDR3 DNA reads TGTGCCAGCAGCCCAACCTTGGGGAGCGGGGGGCACACCGGGGAGCTGTTTTTT. Translated, it gives CASSPTLGSGGHTGELFF.

The rearrangement uses TRBV28 and TRBJ2-5; 7 bases line up with TRBD1. The V gene end was trimmed by 10 bases and the J gene end by 5 bases; junction bases not matched to a gene: 16. CDR1 is MDHEN, CDR2 SYDVKM, per germline. CDR3 length equals 15 residues. CDR3 amino acids: CATLDRVVFGETQYF. CDR3 nucleotide sequence: TGTGCCACCTTAGACAGGGTGGTATTCGGGGAGACCCAGTACTTC.

Only a few counts were recorded for this clonotype. This rearrangement joins TRBV7-8 to TRBJ1-2, with TRBD1 as a possible D gene (6 bases). This CDR3 is built from 16 residues. Germline loops: CDR1 SGHVS, CDR2 FQNEAQ. The V gene lost 1 base and the J gene lost 5 bases, with 17 bases spanning the gap. In DNA form, the CDR3 reads TGTGCCAGCAGCTTAGTATCGGCAGGGGTTCGATATGGCTACACCTTC. This translates into CASSLVSAGVRYGYTF.

This rearrangement joins TRBV14 to TRBJ2-2; D unresolved. Germline lookup yields CDR1 SGHDN and CDR2 FVKESK. The CDR3 runs to 15 residues. Trimming removed 0 bases from V and 8 bases from J, with 13 bases in between. The CDR3 bases are TGTGCCAGCAGCCAAGAAGTCCGAGAATTTGGGGAGCTGTTTTTT. Encoded protein: CASSQEVREFGELFF.

A few counts support this clonotype. J is TRBJ2-1 and V is TRBV12-3 or TRBV12-4; maybe TRBD1 (5 bases). The CDR3 spans 15 residues. Trimming pared 3 bases from V and 6 bases from J, leaving 15 bases between. The CDR3 DNA follows: TGTGCCAGCAGTTTTGGGTGGACAAGGGTCAATGAGCAGTTCTTC. It translates to CASSFGWTRVNEQFF.

This clonotype has only a few counts. This chain joins TRBV20-1 and TRBJ2-3; 8 bases align to TRBD1. Germline V CDR1 and CDR2: DFQATT, SNEGSKA (reference sequence). The CDR3 is made up of 15 amino acids. V dropped 3 bases and J dropped 4; count of bases not matched to a gene: 9. The CDR3 reads CSARSVDRGPDTQYF. CDR3 nucleotide sequence: TGCAGTGCTAGGAGTGTAGACAGGGGACCAGATACGCAGTATTTT.